What follows is one TCR beta chain and its context. This sample was taken from a study of shared clonotypes between healthy human individuals. The germline V gene has CDR1 LNHDA and CDR2 SQIVND (reference sequence). Deletions cut 6 bases from V and 2 bases from J, with 17 bases between. CDR3 length: 16 amino acids. CD4+ cells underwent separation, giving CD45RA+ naive and CD45RA-negative memory subsets. TCRdb's copy holds only in-frame clones and misses some; the assay was immunoSEQ multiplex PCR. Of hundreds of thousands of clones in the sample, around 73% were seen once. The sequence came from a woman in her twenties or thirties in good health. The chain recombines TRBV19 with TRBJ1-5, with D possibly matching TRBD1 (6 bases). The sample was memory CD4+ T cells sorted from blood. Subset specified: CD45RA-negative fraction. The CDR3 coding sequence is TGTGCCAGTAGGAACCCCCACAGGGAGGGCAATCAGCCCCAGCATTTT. Encoded protein: CASRNPHREGNQPQHF.